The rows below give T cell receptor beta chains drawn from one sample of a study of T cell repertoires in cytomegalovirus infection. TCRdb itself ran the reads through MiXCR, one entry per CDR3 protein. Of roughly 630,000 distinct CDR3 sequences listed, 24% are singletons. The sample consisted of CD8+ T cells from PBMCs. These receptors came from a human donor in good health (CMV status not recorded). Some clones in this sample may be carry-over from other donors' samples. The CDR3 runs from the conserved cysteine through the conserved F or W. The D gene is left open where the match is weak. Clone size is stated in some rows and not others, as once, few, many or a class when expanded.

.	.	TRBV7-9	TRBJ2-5	TGTGCCAGCAGCCCACCCGACAGGCCACCTCAAGAGACCCAGTACTTC	CASSPPDRPPQETQYF
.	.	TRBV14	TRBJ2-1	TGTGCCAGCAGCCGATCTAAGGGCCCCTACATTGAGCAGTTCTTC	CASSRSKGPYIEQFF
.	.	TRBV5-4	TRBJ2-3	TGTGCCAGCAGCTTGGTAGGGCTAGATACGCAGTATTTT	CASSLVGLDTQYF
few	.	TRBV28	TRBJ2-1	TGTGCCAGCACTGGCCTAGCTGATTACAATGAGCAGTTCTTC	CASTGLADYNEQFF
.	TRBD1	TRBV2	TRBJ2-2	TGTGCCAGCAGCAGGGGGCCCGGGGAGCTGTTTTTT	CASSRGPGELFF
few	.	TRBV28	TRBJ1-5	TGTGCCAGCAGACACCTGGCAGATCAGCCCCAGCATTTT	CASRHLADQPQHF
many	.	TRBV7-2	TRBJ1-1	TGTGCCAGCAGCCACCCGGAAAACAGGCCTGCACGGTACGGGAGTGAAGCTTTCTTT	CASSHPENRPARYGSEAFF
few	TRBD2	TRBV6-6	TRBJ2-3	TGTGCCAGCAGAACTAGCGGGAGCACAGATACGCAGTATTTT	CASRTSGSTDTQYF
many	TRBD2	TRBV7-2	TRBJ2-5	TGTGCCAGCAGCTTAGGGCTAGCGGGGGTCCAAGAGACCCAGTACTTC	CASSLGLAGVQETQYF
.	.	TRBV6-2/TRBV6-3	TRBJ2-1	TGTGCCAGCCTACAAGGGACACGGCCCAGCTCCTACAATGAGCAGTTCTTC	CASLQGTRPSSYNEQFF
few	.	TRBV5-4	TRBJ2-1	TGTGCCAGCAGGCCCCAACAGTCCTACAATGAGCAGTTCTTC	CASRPQQSYNEQFF
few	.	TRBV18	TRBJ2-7	TGTGCCAGCTCACCAAGTCCGCGAGACGAGCAGTACTTC	CASSPSPRDEQYF
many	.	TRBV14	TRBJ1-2	TGTGCCAGCAGCCAGGGTCGGAACTATGGCTACACCTTC	CASSQGRNYGYTF
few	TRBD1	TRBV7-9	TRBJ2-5	TGTGCCAGCAGCCCCGCCGGGACAGGGGTTTGGGAGACCCAGTACTTC	CASSPAGTGVWETQYF
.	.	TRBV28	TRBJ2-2	TGTGCCAGCAGTCCAACGTCCTCCGGGGAGCTGTTTTTT	CASSPTSSGELFF
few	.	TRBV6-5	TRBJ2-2	TGTGCCAGCAGCTACTCAGGAGTGAACACCGGGGAGCTGTTTTTT	CASSYSGVNTGELFF
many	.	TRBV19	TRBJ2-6	TGTGCCAGTAGCCCCTCGGGGCCTGGGGCCAACGTCCTGACTTTC	CASSPSGPGANVLTF
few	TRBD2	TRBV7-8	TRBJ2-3	TGTGCCAGCAGCTTAATAGCGGGGGGGTACACAGATACGCAGTATTTT	CASSLIAGGYTDTQYF
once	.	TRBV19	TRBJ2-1	TGTGTCACTTATATAGGGAGTGGGTCCTACAATGAGCAGTTCTTC	CVTYIGSGSYNEQFF
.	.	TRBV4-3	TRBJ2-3	TGCGCCAGCAGCCGCTCCCCTAGCTCTAGCACAGATACGCAGTATTTT	CASSRSPSSSTDTQYF
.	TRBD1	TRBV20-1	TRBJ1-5	TGCAGTGCTCCTGGACAGGGCGAAGGAGAACAGCCCCAGCATTTT	CSAPGQGEGEQPQHF
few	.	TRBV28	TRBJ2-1	TGTGCCAGCAGCCTTATGATACAGGGCCACAATGAGCAGTTCTTC	CASSLMIQGHNEQFF
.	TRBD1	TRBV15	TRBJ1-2	TGTGCCACCGGACAGGGGAATGGCTACACCTTC	CATGQGNGYTF
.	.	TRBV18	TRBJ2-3	TGTGCCAGCTCACGGTCCGGGGGAGATACGCAGTATTTT	CASSRSGGDTQYF
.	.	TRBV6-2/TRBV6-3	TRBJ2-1	TGTGCCAGCAGACTACAGGGAATCCACAATGAGCAGTTCTTC	CASRLQGIHNEQFF
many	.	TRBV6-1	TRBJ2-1	TGTGCCAGCAGTATGAGGGGCGCGGCTGGGCCCTACAATGAGCAGTTCTTC	CASSMRGAAGPYNEQFF